This T cell receptor beta chain is drawn from a study of T cell repertoires in cytomegalovirus infection. This clonotype has just a few counts. This CDR3 spans 14 amino acids. CDR1 and CDR2 from the germline V gene are SEHNR and FQNEAQ (reference sequence). The germline V and J ends were trimmed by 4 bases and 4 bases, with 13 bases remaining between them. Using its own MiXCR run on the reads, TCRdb lists one record per CDR3 protein. Of fewer than 550,000 distinct CDR3 sequences listed, approximately 31% were seen once; the top ten hold roughly an eighth. The sample taken for sequencing was PBMCs. The V gene is TRBV7-9, the J gene TRBJ2-5; D call uncertain. The sequence was obtained from a human donor in good health (CMV status not recorded). Some clones in this sample may be carry-over from other donors' samples. CDR3 sequence (DNA): TGTGCCAGCAGCTCCCCTGGTATGGGAGAGACCCAGTACTTC. This sequence encodes CASSSPGMGETQYF. Based on the CDR3 plus reference TRBV7-9 and TRBJ2-5, the full variable domain is DTGVSQNPRHKITKRGQNVTFRCDPISEHNRLYWYRQTLGQGPEFLTYFQNEAQLEKSRLLSDRFSAERPKGSFSTLEIQRTEQGDSAMYLCASSSPGMGETQYFGPGTRLLVL.